The 3 T cell receptor beta chains presented below share a single source sample, sequenced in a study of blood T cell repertoires in COVID-19. Here immunoSEQ multiplex PCR was the method, and the copy in TCRdb shows in-frame clones only, minus some. This sample carries about 400,000 clones, 75% to 90% of them seen once, and the ten largest clones take 4% to 4.5%. The material sequenced was peripheral blood. These receptors came from a woman aged 25 to 45 with acute or convalescent COVID-19.

The chain links TRBV30 to TRBJ1-5, with a weak D call TRBD1 (5 bases). CDR3 size: 16 residues. CDR1 and CDR2 (germline): GTSNPN, SVGIG (reference sequence). Trimming shortened V by 3 bases and J by 1 base, and 16 bases separated the two germline ends. The CDR3 region has the DNA TGTGCCTGGAGCCGAACTACTGGGGCCAGCAATCAGCCCCAGCATTTT. It is translated as CAWSRTTGASNQPQHF.

CDR3 residues: CASSEVRVGYTF. CDR3 DNA sequence: TGTGCCAGCAGTGAAGTACGAGTTGGCTACACCTTC. The chain couples TRBV6-1 to TRBJ1-2; D unclear. V was trimmed by 1 base and J by 7 bases, leaving 7 bases between them. CDR3 length: 12 amino acids. The germline gives CDR1 MNHNS, CDR2 SASEGT.

The chain employs TRBV6-1 and TRBJ1-2, with 10 bases lining up with TRBD1. V trimming: 2 bases; J trimming: 5 bases; junction bases outside the gene matches: 14. CDR1 and CDR2 from the germline V gene are MNHNS and SASEGT. The CDR3 has 18 amino acids. CDR3 sequence reads: CASSERSPTTGGRYGYTF. CDR3 DNA: TGTGCCAGCAGTGAACGTTCTCCGACGACAGGGGGCAGGTATGGCTACACCTTC.